This passage covers 31 T cell receptor beta chains from one sample sequenced in a study of blood T cell repertoires in COVID-19. The protocol was immunoSEQ multiplex PCR, while the TCRdb copy is restricted to in-frame clones and leaves out a portion. The sample holds tens of thousands of clones, around 75% seen once. Input material: peripheral blood. The receptors shown here come from a woman older than 75 with active or convalescent COVID-19.

This clone was counted a few times. The chain carries TRBV13 and TRBJ2-1; 8 bases are a match to TRBD1. The CDR3 totals 16 residues. CDR1 and CDR2 (germline): PRHDT, FYEKMQ (reference sequence). After removal of 0 bases from V and 8 bases from J, the junction contained 9 bases not matched to a gene. CDR3 sequence (DNA): TGTGCCAGCAGCTTAGGTTCACAGGGGGATTGGGATGAGCAGTTCTTC. Residues: CASSLGSQGDWDEQFF.

The chain combines TRBV7-2 with TRBJ1-1; TRBD1 aligns across 7 bases. The CDR3 has 13 amino acids. Germline V gene lookup returns CDR1 SGHTA and CDR2 FQGNSA. J lost 8 bases, V lost 3 bases, and 6 bases had no gene match. CDR3 coding DNA: TGTGCCAGCAGCTTTCAGCCGGGACAGGAAGCTTTCTTT. This sequence encodes CASSFQPGQEAFF.

The chain's CDR3 is CASSSDRDTEAFF. The CDR3 DNA follows: TGCGCCAGCAGCTCCGACAGGGACACTGAAGCTTTCTTT. The chain links TRBV5-1 to TRBJ1-1; 7 positions match TRBD1. CDR3 size: 13 residues. After removal of 3 bases from V and 3 bases from J, the junction contained 2 bases not matched to a gene. Germline assignment: CDR1 SGHRS and CDR2 YFSETQ. The full variable domain, rest sourced from reference TRBV5-1 and TRBJ1-1, is KAGVTQTPRYLIKTRGQQVTLSCSPISGHRSVSWYQQTPGQGLQFLFEYFSETQRNKGNFPGRFSGRQFSNSRSEMNVSTLELGDSALYLCASSSDRDTEAFFGQGTRLTVV.

This clone was recorded only once. V gene TRBV30 combines with J gene TRBJ1-4; D gene ambiguous. V was cut by 0 bases and J by 7 bases, with 18 bases left in between. Germline loops: CDR1 GTSNPN, CDR2 SVGIG (reference sequence). This CDR3 comprises 16 residues. Here the CDR3 reads CAWSVTPTGVSEKLFF. In DNA form, the CDR3 reads TGTGCCTGGAGTGTAACGCCTACCGGGGTCAGTGAAAAACTGTTTTTT.

The chain carries TRBV12-3 or TRBV12-4 and TRBJ2-7; D gene uncertain. Trimming removed 5 bases at V and 9 bases at J, with 14 bases between. This CDR3 has 12 amino acids. The CDR3 nucleotides are TGTGCCAGCAGTGCCGCCGGCGAGGTGCAGTACTTC. Amino acid sequence: CASSAAGEVQYF.

This clone was seen just once. This chain joins TRBV4-1 and TRBJ1-1; 8 bases map to TRBD1. V lost 11 bases, J lost 1 base, and 6 bases stayed unmatched. The CDR3 consists of 13 residues. Germline loops: CDR1 MGHRA, CDR2 YSYEKL. CDR3 nucleotides: TGCGCCGTCGGCCAGGGGGCGAACACTGAAGCTTTCTTT. This codes for CAVGQGANTEAFF.

Details on this clone: This CDR3 is also generated by other DNA sequences in the sample. This chain uses TRBV18 with TRBJ1-5; 10 bases fit TRBD1. The V gene's germline CDR1 is KGHSH and CDR2 LQKENI. V was clipped by 3 bases and J by 4 bases; unmatched bases: 0. CDR3 length: 14 amino acids. CDR3 loop: CASSPGQGNQPQHF. The DNA for the CDR3 is TGTGCCAGCTCACCGGGACAGGGGAATCAGCCCCAGCATTTT.

This chain uses TRBV6-4 with TRBJ1-4; D is ambiguous. V lost 11 bases to trimming and J lost 8 bases, with 15 bases between them. Per the germline V gene, CDR1 is MRHNA and CDR2 is SNTAGT. The CDR3 is made up of 12 amino acids. The CDR3 DNA reads as TGTGCCGTTAGGAGGGCGGACGAAAAACTGTTTTTT. This sequence encodes CAVRRADEKLFF.

The chain employs TRBV28 and TRBJ2-1, with TRBD2 identical over 12 bases. The CDR3 loop spans 20 amino acids. The germline gives CDR1 MDHEN, CDR2 SYDVKM. With 5 bases clipped from V and 1 base from J, the junction kept 15 bases outside the gene matches. The CDR3 spells CASSTRLAGASTASYNEQFF. DNA for the CDR3: TGTGCCAGCAGTACAAGACTAGCGGGAGCTTCCACAGCGTCCTACAATGAGCAGTTCTTC.

The chain links TRBV19 to TRBJ2-1, with D perhaps matching TRBD1 (6 bases). Germline V CDR1 and CDR2: LNHDA, SQIVND (reference sequence). This CDR3 region has 14 residues. V was clipped by 3 bases and J by 7 bases, with 13 bases between them. CDR3 nucleotide sequence: TGTGCCAGTAGTATGTCGCAGGGGTGGAATGAGCAGTTCTTC. This codes for CASSMSQGWNEQFF.

The chain employs TRBV3-1 (or the pseudogene TRBV3-2) and TRBJ1-3; perhaps TRBD1 as D (6 bases). The V end lost 6 bases, the J end lost 0 bases, and 12 bases lay between the germline ends. Germline values: CDR1 LGHDT, CDR2 YNNKEL (reference sequence). This CDR3 is built from 15 residues. Here the CDR3 reads CASSPTGHSGNTIYF. CDR3 bases: TGTGCCAGCAGTCCAACAGGGCACTCTGGAAACACCATATATTTT.

The V and J genes are TRBV5-4 and TRBJ1-1, with a possible D match to TRBD1 (6 bases). This CDR3 spans 13 amino acids. Germline assignment: CDR1 SGHNT and CDR2 YYREEE (reference sequence). Trimming pared 4 bases from V and 5 bases from J, leaving 12 bases between. The CDR3 coding sequence is TGTGCCAGCAGCGGGACACCGGGTACTGAAGCTTTCTTT. Amino acids: CASSGTPGTEAFF.

This chain joins TRBV11-2 and TRBJ1-3; a weak D match, TRBD1 (5 bases). The CDR3 has 12 residues. Trimming took off 8 bases at V and 1 base at J, with 6 bases between the two ends. Germline V gene data show CDR1 as SGHAT and CDR2 as FQNNGV. This CDR3 reads CASRGSGNTIYF. In nucleotides, the CDR3 is TGTGCCAGCCGGGGGTCTGGAAACACCATATATTTT. Together with reference TRBV11-2 and TRBJ1-3, the CDR3 gives the full variable domain: EAGVAQSPRYKIIEKRQSVAFWCNPISGHATLYWYQQILGQGPKLLIQFQNNGVVDDSQLPKDRFSAERLKGVDSTLKIQPAKLEDSAVYLCASRGSGNTIYFGEGSWLTVV.

This clone was picked up one time. One junction end does not reproduce the germline sequence, and a read error may be involved. The chain uses TRBV7-7 and TRBJ2-1, with TRBD2 matching over 7 bases. Germline V CDR1 and CDR2: SSHAT, FNYEAQ (reference sequence). This CDR3 contains 15 residues. CDR3 nucleotide sequence: TGTGCTAGCAGCTTAGGCGGGGCGGGAGTCAATGAGCAGTTCTTC. It codes for CASSLGGAGVNEQFF.

The chain combines TRBV7-9 with TRBJ2-5, with TRBD1 as a possible D gene (6 bases). The CDR3 contains 11 residues. CDR1 SEHNR and CDR2 FQNEAQ come from the germline V gene (reference sequence). Trimming took 8 bases from V and 4 from J, leaving 8 bases between them. CDR3 DNA sequence: TGTGCCAGCGAGGGGGTAGAGACCCAGTACTTC. Protein product: CASEGVETQYF. The whole variable domain, filled in from reference TRBV7-9 and TRBJ2-5, reads DTGVSQNPRHKITKRGQNVTFRCDPISEHNRLYWYRQTLGQGPEFLTYFQNEAQLEKSRLLSDRFSAERPKGSFSTLEIQRTEQGDSAMYLCASEGVETQYFGPGTRLLVL.

The rearrangement links TRBV5-1 to TRBJ1-2, with a weak D call TRBD1 (6 bases). CDR3 length: 13 residues. V lost 0 bases, J lost 3 bases, and 6 bases lay in between. Looked up from germline, CDR1 is SGHRS and CDR2 is YFSETQ. The CDR3 sequence is CASSLGTDYGYTF. The DNA of the CDR3 is TGCGCCAGCAGCTTGGGGACAGACTATGGCTACACCTTC. Together with reference TRBV5-1 and TRBJ1-2, the CDR3 gives the full variable domain: KAGVTQTPRYLIKTRGQQVTLSCSPISGHRSVSWYQQTPGQGLQFLFEYFSETQRNKGNFPGRFSGRQFSNSRSEMNVSTLELGDSALYLCASSLGTDYGYTFGSGTRLTVV.

This sequence joins TRBV11-2 and TRBJ2-1, with 11 bases fitting TRBD1. Germline assignment: CDR1 SGHAT and CDR2 FQNNGV. The CDR3 is made up of 14 amino acids. J lost 10 bases, V lost 5 bases, and 7 bases had no gene match. This chain's CDR3 is CASSTDRGPREQFF. Here the CDR3 DNA reads TGTGCCAGCAGCACGGACAGGGGGCCTCGGGAGCAGTTCTTC.

CDR3 in amino acids: CASSFPSGEKLFF. CDR3 DNA sequence: TGTGCCAGCAGTTTCCCGTCAGGTGAAAAACTGTTTTTT. This chain links TRBV6-5 with TRBJ1-4, with D uncertain. The CDR3 runs 13 residues. Germline CDR1 is MNHEY and CDR2 is SVGAGI. V was cut by 4 bases and J by 7 bases, with 10 bases left in between.

The CDR3: CASSLDPPSGRAPFF. In DNA, the CDR3 is TGCGCCAGCAGCTTGGATCCCCCTAGCGGGAGGGCTCCGTTCTTC. The V and J genes are TRBV5-1 and TRBJ2-1, with 12 bases fitting TRBD2. The CDR3 consists of 15 residues. CDR1 and CDR2 from the germline V gene are SGHRS and YFSETQ. V trimming: 0 bases; J trimming: 15 bases; junction bases outside the gene matches: 10.

The chain recombines TRBV5-1 with TRBJ1-2; TRBD1 matches 7 bases. CDR3 size: 16 residues. The germline CDR1 and CDR2 sequences are SGHRS and YFSETQ. V was pared by 3 bases and J by 0 bases, with 8 bases of the junction left unmatched. For the CDR3, the DNA is TGCGCCAGCAGCTCACAACCAGGGGGAACTAACTATGGCTACACCTTC. It encodes CASSSQPGGTNYGYTF.

This rearrangement joins TRBV5-4 to TRBJ1-2, with D possibly being TRBD1 (5 bases). Germline CDR1 and CDR2: SGHNT and YYREEE (reference sequence). CDR3 length: 14 amino acids. Trimming left V 0 bases short and J 2 bases short, with 8 bases between. The CDR3 region is CASSLGQLNYGYTF. The CDR3 region has the DNA TGTGCCAGCAGCTTGGGACAGCTAAACTATGGCTACACCTTC.

The chain combines TRBV6-5 with TRBJ2-5; D gene uncertain. Germline CDR1 reads MNHEY; CDR2 reads SVGAGI. The CDR3 is made up of 10 amino acids. Trimming left V 7 bases short and J 10 bases short, with 10 bases between. The CDR3 DNA reads TGTGCCAGCACCCTAGAGGTCCAGTACTTC. The encoded protein is CASTLEVQYF.

Only a few counts were recorded for this clone. The CDR3 loop is CASSPGQGAYEQYF. The DNA of the CDR3 is TGTGCCAGCAGCCCGGGACAGGGGGCCTACGAGCAGTACTTC. The rearrangement uses TRBV7-9 and TRBJ2-7; 11 bases align to TRBD1. CDR3 length equals 14 residues. Germline V lookup: CDR1 SEHNR, CDR2 FQNEAQ (reference sequence). With 5 bases clipped from V and 2 bases from J, the junction kept 2 bases outside the gene matches. Supplemented by reference TRBV7-9 and TRBJ2-7, the full variable domain reads DTGVSQNPRHKITKRGQNVTFRCDPISEHNRLYWYRQTLGQGPEFLTYFQNEAQLEKSRLLSDRFSAERPKGSFSTLEIQRTEQGDSAMYLCASSPGQGAYEQYFGPGTRLTVT.

Written as DNA, the CDR3 is TGTGCCAGCAGTGAAGGACAGCAAAACATTCAGTACTTC. Protein sequence: CASSEGQQNIQYF. V usage is TRBV2 and J usage is TRBJ2-4, with a weak D call TRBD1 (5 bases). The V gene's germline CDR1 is SNHLY and CDR2 FYNNEI. This CDR3 comprises 13 residues. V dropped 1 base and J dropped 5 bases, with 6 bases sitting between them.

This rearrangement joins TRBV5-1 to TRBJ2-7, with 8 bases fitting TRBD1. This CDR3 has 15 residues. Germline V lookup: CDR1 SGHRS, CDR2 YFSETQ. The J segment lost 3 bases and the V segment lost 4 bases, leaving 9 bases of the junction unmatched. In DNA, the CDR3 is TGCGCCAGCAGCGGGGAACACACAGGGGGCTACGAGCAGTACTTC. This translates into CASSGEHTGGYEQYF. Filled out from reference TRBV5-1 and TRBJ2-7, the complete variable domain reads KAGVTQTPRYLIKTRGQQVTLSCSPISGHRSVSWYQQTPGQGLQFLFEYFSETQRNKGNFPGRFSGRQFSNSRSEMNVSTLELGDSALYLCASSGEHTGGYEQYFGPGTRLTVT.

The chain uses TRBV6-5 and TRBJ1-4; D gene unclear. The CDR3 extends over 14 amino acids. V lost 7 bases, J lost 7 bases, and 16 bases lay in between. Per the germline V gene, CDR1 is MNHEY and CDR2 is SVGAGI. CDR3 sequence: CASTWRALGEKLFF. The DNA of the CDR3 is TGTGCCAGCACGTGGAGGGCTTTGGGTGAAAAACTGTTTTTT.

The gene calls are TRBV9 and TRBJ2-7; D is perhaps TRBD2 (6 bases). The CDR3 runs 15 residues. V lost 0 bases and J lost 4, with 14 bases in between. Germline values: CDR1 SGDLS, CDR2 YYNGEE. CDR3 residues: CASSVGGGPGYEQYF. CDR3 nucleotides: TGTGCCAGCAGCGTAGGCGGAGGGCCGGGGTACGAGCAGTACTTC.

This chain joins TRBV19 and TRBJ2-2; the match to TRBD1 covers 8 bases. Germline CDR1 and CDR2: LNHDA and SQIVND (reference sequence). V was clipped by 7 bases and J by 3 bases; unmatched bases: 1. The CDR3 sequence is 13 residues long. In DNA, the CDR3 is TGTGCCAGTACCAGGGGGCACACCGGGGAGCTGTTTTTT. Translation: CASTRGHTGELFF. Looking up the rest from reference TRBV19 and TRBJ2-2 gives the full variable domain: DGGITQSPKYLFRKEGQNVTLSCEQNLNHDAMYWYRQDPGQGLRLIYYSQIVNDFQKGDIAEGYSVSREKKESFPLTVTSAQKNPTAFYLCASTRGHTGELFFGEGSRLTVL.

The V and J genes are TRBV6-5 and TRBJ1-2, with D unclear. The CDR3 is 15 amino acids. Germline values: CDR1 MNHEY, CDR2 SVGAGI. Deletions cut 0 bases from V and 6 bases from J, with 14 bases between. CDR3 in amino acids: CASSYSNLDGNGYTF. For the CDR3, the DNA is TGTGCCAGCAGTTACTCGAATCTAGACGGAAATGGCTACACCTTC.

The chain joins TRBV7-5 to TRBJ2-7; the table's D call, TRBD1, was not checked against the DNA. TRBV7-5 is annotated as a pseudogene. The CDR3 consists of 16 residues. DNA of the CDR3: TGTGCCAGAAGCTCCAGTCTGGGACAGGGGGACTACGAGCAGTACTTC. Protein product: CARSSSLGQGDYEQYF.

The chain joins TRBV29-1 to TRBJ2-1, with TRBD1 as a possible D gene (6 bases). V was cut by 3 bases and J by 10 bases, with 10 bases left in between. CDR3 size: 11 residues. Germline CDR1 is SQVTM and CDR2 is ANQGSEA. CDR3 amino acids: CSVEETGEQFF. CDR3 nucleotides: TGCAGCGTTGAGGAAACAGGGGAGCAGTTCTTC.